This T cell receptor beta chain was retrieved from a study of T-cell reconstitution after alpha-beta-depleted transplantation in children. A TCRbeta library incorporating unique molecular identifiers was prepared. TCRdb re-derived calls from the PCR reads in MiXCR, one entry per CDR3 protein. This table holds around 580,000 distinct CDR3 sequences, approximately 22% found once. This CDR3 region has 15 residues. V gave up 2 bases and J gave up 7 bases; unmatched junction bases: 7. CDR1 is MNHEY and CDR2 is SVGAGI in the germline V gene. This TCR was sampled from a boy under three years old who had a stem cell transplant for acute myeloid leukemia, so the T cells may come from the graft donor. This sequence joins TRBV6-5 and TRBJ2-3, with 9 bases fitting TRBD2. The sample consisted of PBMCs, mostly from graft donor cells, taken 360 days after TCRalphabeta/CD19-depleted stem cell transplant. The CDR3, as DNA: TGTGCCAGCAGTTACGATTTGGCGGGGGGGAATACGCAGTATTTT. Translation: CASSYDLAGGNTQYF.